The rows below give T cell receptor beta chains drawn from one sample of a study of OX40 agonist ivuxolimab in advanced cancers. Data came from immunoSEQ multiplex PCR; TCRdb stores just in-frame clones and leaves some out. The data contain 45,000 to 50,000 clones, 70% to 90% of them singletons. Sequencing was performed on CD4+ or CD8+ T cells sorted from blood, taken in a trial of the OX40 agonist ivuxolimab. The receptors derive from an adult with an advanced solid tumor such as melanoma, head and neck, liver or kidney cancer. CDR3s include the opening cysteine and the closing phenylalanine or tryptophan. Each record gives: D gene, V gene, clone size, J gene, CDR3 DNA, CDR3 protein. A D gene is named only where the DNA matches it firmly. The listing skips clone size in some rows; elsewhere it reads once, few, many or a size class.

>TRBD1|TRBV4-3|few|TRBJ2-1
TGCGCCAGCAGCCAAGCACCGGGACAGGGGGGCAATGAGCAGTTCTTC
CASSQAPGQGGNEQFF
>NA|TRBV5-4|NA|TRBJ2-3
TGCGCCAGCAGCCACCACGACGAGGAGAGTGATACGCAGTATTTT
CASSHHDEESDTQYF
>NA|TRBV6-5|NA|TRBJ1-3
TGTGCCAGCAGTTACGCCAGGGGACCTGGAAACACCATATATTTT
CASSYARGPGNTIYF
>NA|TRBV19|NA|TRBJ2-1
TGTGCCAGTAGTAAACCGGACGGGAGCTCCTACAATGAGCAGTTCTTC
CASSKPDGSSYNEQFF
>NA|TRBV4-3|NA|TRBJ1-2
TGCGCCAGCAGCCCCAAGACGGCTATAGGGGACTATGGCTACACCTTC
CASSPKTAIGDYGYTF
>TRBD1|TRBV27|NA|TRBJ1-1
TGTGCCAGCAGGTCACAGGGGGTTGGGGACACTGAAGCTTTCTTT
CASRSQGVGDTEAFF
>TRBD2|TRBV4-1|NA|TRBJ2-7
TGCGCCAGCAGCCAAGTTTCGGGGGGTGATGCCTACGAGCAGTACTTC
CASSQVSGGDAYEQYF
>TRBD2|TRBV7-3|once|TRBJ2-3
TGTGCCAGCAGCTTAATGGTAGCGGGGAGCACAGATACGCAGTATTTT
CASSLMVAGSTDTQYF
>TRBD1|TRBV27|NA|TRBJ1-1
TGTGCCAGCAGTTCCCCGGGACAGGGATTGGTAACTGAAGCTTTCTTT
CASSSPGQGLVTEAFF
>TRBD1|TRBV7-3|NA|TRBJ2-1
TGTGCCAGCAGCTTTGGACAGGGACGCCGAGATGAGCAGTTCTTC
CASSFGQGRRDEQFF
>NA|TRBV27|NA|TRBJ1-3
TGTGCCAGCAGTTTAGGATGGGGGGGCGGAAACACCATATATTTT
CASSLGWGGGNTIYF
>TRBD2|TRBV5-4|NA|TRBJ2-7
TGTGCCAGCACCACGTCCGGGACTAGTCCCAACGAGCAGTACTTC
CASTTSGTSPNEQYF
>NA|TRBV7-9|NA|TRBJ1-2
TGTGCCAGCAGCTTACAGGGGTACTATGGCTACACCTTC
CASSLQGYYGYTF
>TRBD2|TRBV27|NA|TRBJ2-1
TGTGCCAGCAGTTTGTGGACTAGCGGGGGGTTCAGCTCCTACAATGAGCAGTTCTTC
CASSLWTSGGFSSYNEQFF
>NA|TRBV6-6|NA|TRBJ2-7
TGTGCCAGCAGTTACTCGAGCACGATCCCCTACGAGCAGTACTTC
CASSYSSTIPYEQYF
>NA|TRBV9|NA|TRBJ1-1
TGTGCCAGCAGCGTAGGACGGGGCACTGAAGCTTTCTTT
CASSVGRGTEAFF
>TRBD1|TRBV6-5|NA|TRBJ1-4
TGTGCCAGCAGTGGGAACAGGGGGACTGAAAAACTGTTTTTT
CASSGNRGTEKLFF
>NA|TRBV6-5|NA|TRBJ1-1
TGTGCCAGCAGTTACGGGAAAATGAACACTGAAGCTTTCTTT
CASSYGKMNTEAFF
>NA|TRBV4-2|NA|TRBJ2-3
TGTGCCAGCAGCCGAAGGGGGGCCACAGATACGCAGTATTTT
CASSRRGATDTQYF
>NA|TRBV25-1|NA|TRBJ1-1
TGTGCCAGCAGTGAATCTGGACATCCCGGTTGGGCTTTCTTT
CASSESGHPGWAFF
>TRBD1|TRBV27|NA|TRBJ1-1
TGTGCCAGCAGCCCCGGGACAGGGGGGAGTGAAGCTTTCTTT
CASSPGTGGSEAFF
>TRBD1|TRBV5-1|NA|TRBJ2-6
TGCGCCAGCAGGGACAGGGGACCATACTCTGGGGCCAACGTCCTGACTTTC
CASRDRGPYSGANVLTF
>NA|TRBV5-4|NA|TRBJ2-7
TGTGCCAGCAGCCAAAGGGACGGTTACTACGAGCAGTACTTC
CASSQRDGYYEQYF
>NA|TRBV4-3|NA|TRBJ1-4
TGCGCCAGCAGCCATGCTATCGTTGCAACTAATGAAAAACTGTTTTTT
CASSHAIVATNEKLFF
>NA|TRBV20-1|large|TRBJ1-1
TGCAGTGCTCTAATCTGGTGGCTAGCTTTCTTT
CSALIWWLAFF
>NA|TRBV11-2|NA|TRBJ2-7
TGTGCCAGCAGCTCCCGGGGAGGTGATAAAGTCTCCTACGAGCAGTACTTC
CASSSRGGDKVSYEQYF
>TRBD1|TRBV4-2|NA|TRBJ1-2
TGTGCCAGCAGCCATGAAGTAACCGGGACAGGGCAGTTCTATGGCTACACCTTC
CASSHEVTGTGQFYGYTF